What follows are 18 T cell receptor beta chains derived from one specimen sequenced in a study of T cell responses to AZD1222 COVID-19 vaccine. Clones were read by immunoSEQ multiplex PCR, and TCRdb kept only the in-frame ones, dropping some. Among around 100,000 clones, 87% were seen once, and the ten largest hold over 2%. Source: peripheral blood, taken 28 days after the second AZD1222 dose. The receptors were gathered from an adult who received the AZD1222 COVID-19 vaccine.

The CDR3 is CASSYSTASYGYTF. CDR3 DNA: TGTGCCAGCAGTTACTCGACAGCTAGCTATGGCTACACCTTC. This chain links TRBV6-5 with TRBJ1-2, with a weak D call TRBD1 (5 bases). The CDR3 is 14 residues long. Germline assignment: CDR1 MNHEY and CDR2 SVGAGI. Trimming cost V 0 bases and J 4 bases, with 9 bases left between them.

The chain uses TRBV9 and TRBJ2-7; D remains ambiguous. This CDR3 region has 13 residues. V was clipped by 0 bases and J by 3 bases, with 7 bases between them. Germline loops: CDR1 SGDLS, CDR2 YYNGEE. The CDR3 is CASSVDGFYEQYF. CDR3 bases: TGTGCCAGCAGCGTAGACGGTTTCTACGAGCAGTACTTC. Using reference TRBV9 and TRBJ2-7 for the parts outside the CDR3, the full variable domain is DSGVTQTPKHLITATGQRVTLRCSPRSGDLSVYWYQQSLDQGLQFLIQYYNGEERAKGNILERFSAQQFPDLHSELNLSSLELGDSALYFCASSVDGFYEQYFGPGTRLTVT.

This chain connects TRBV5-6 to TRBJ2-7; 11 positions match TRBD2. The CDR3 loop spans 15 amino acids. J gave up 3 bases and V 0 bases, and 2 bases lay outside the gene matches. CDR1 and CDR2 (germline): SGHDT, YYEEEE. The CDR3 loop is CASSLVGTSGYEQYF. CDR3 coding DNA: TGTGCCAGCAGCTTGGTGGGGACTAGCGGCTACGAGCAGTACTTC.

V is TRBV6-2 or TRBV6-3 and J is TRBJ2-2, with D unclear. In germline, CDR1 is MNHEY, CDR2 SVGEGT. The CDR3 runs to 15 residues. V lost 2 bases, J lost 7 bases, and 14 bases lay in between. CDR3 in amino acids: CASSYSLEAGGELFF. The CDR3 DNA is TGTGCCAGCAGTTACAGTTTAGAGGCTGGCGGGGAGCTGTTTTTT.

This clone occurred a few times. The J gene is TRBJ1-5, the V gene TRBV28, with TRBD1 as a possible D gene (5 bases). Germline values: CDR1 MDHEN, CDR2 SYDVKM. The CDR3 consists of 16 residues. The ends were cut back, 6 bases at V and 2 bases at J, with 17 bases in the middle. In nucleotides, the CDR3 is TGTGCCAGCAGCGTCGGGCATTCGGGGGGCAATCAGCCCCAGCATTTT. It yields the protein CASSVGHSGGNQPQHF.

V is TRBV5-1 and J is TRBJ1-5, with D tentatively TRBD1 (5 bases). This CDR3 is 14 amino acids long. Germline assignment: CDR1 SGHRS and CDR2 YFSETQ. Trimming removed 1 base at V and 3 bases at J, with 8 bases between. The CDR3 DNA follows: TGCGCCAGCAGCTTGACAGGCCCCAATCAGCCCCAGCATTTT. Translation gives CASSLTGPNQPQHF. The variable domain in full, completed from reference TRBV5-1 and TRBJ1-5, reads KAGVTQTPRYLIKTRGQQVTLSCSPISGHRSVSWYQQTPGQGLQFLFEYFSETQRNKGNFPGRFSGRQFSNSRSEMNVSTLELGDSALYLCASSLTGPNQPQHFGDGTRLSIL.

This chain links TRBV4-3 with TRBJ1-1, with a weak D call TRBD1 (5 bases). V was clipped by 1 base and J by 11 bases, with 11 bases between them. The CDR3 sequence is 12 residues long. The germline gives CDR1 LGHNA, CDR2 YSLEER. CDR3 residues: CASSQGKGLAFF. CDR3 DNA sequence: TGCGCCAGCAGCCAAGGAAAGGGGTTGGCTTTCTTT.

This clone was recorded a few times. CDR3 sequence reads: CASSQSGRTEAFF. The CDR3 DNA sequence: TGTGCCAGCAGCCAATCCGGGAGGACTGAAGCTTTCTTT. The rearrangement joins TRBV7-3 to TRBJ1-1, with D unresolved. This CDR3 is built from 13 residues. The germline V gene has CDR1 SGHTA and CDR2 FQGTGA. With 5 bases removed from V and 5 bases from J, the gap between germline ends came to 12 bases. Full variable domain (rest looked up from reference TRBV7-3 and TRBJ1-1): GAGVSQTPSNKVTEKGKYVELRCDPISGHTALYWYRQSLGQGPEFLIYFQGTGAADDSGLPNDRFFAVRPEGSVSTLKIQRTERGDSAVYLCASSQSGRTEAFFGQGTRLTVV.

V and J are TRBV7-2 and TRBJ2-4; the match to TRBD1 covers 8 bases. The germline gives CDR1 SGHTA, CDR2 FQGNSA. This CDR3 has 16 residues. V lost 5 bases to trimming and J lost 8 bases; unmatched junction nucleotides: 14. The CDR3 bases are TGTGCCAGCAGCCTAGGGACAGGCTACCCACGGGACATTCAGTACTTC. Its protein product is CASSLGTGYPRDIQYF.

The V and J genes are TRBV5-1 and TRBJ2-2, with a possible D match to TRBD1 (6 bases). Trimming took off 0 bases at V and 6 bases at J, with 12 bases between the two ends. Per germline, CDR1 SGHRS and CDR2 YFSETQ. CDR3 length: 15 residues. This CDR3 reads CASSLGWGQSGELFF. The CDR3 bases are TGCGCCAGCAGCTTGGGATGGGGGCAATCCGGGGAGCTGTTTTTT.

The chain employs TRBV7-9 and TRBJ1-1, with 10 bases aligning to TRBD1. Germline V gene sequence: CDR1 SEHNR, CDR2 FQNEAQ (reference sequence). V lost 5 bases, J lost 10 bases, and 10 bases stayed unmatched. CDR3 length equals 14 residues. The CDR3 sequence is CASSRGQGGTGAFF. The CDR3 DNA follows: TGTGCCAGCAGCCGTGGACAGGGGGGAACGGGAGCTTTCTTT.

The chain links TRBV27 to TRBJ2-5, with 8 nucleotides matching TRBD1. Germline CDR1 is MNHEY and CDR2 is SMNVEV (reference sequence). After removal of 10 bases from V and 7 bases from J, the junction contained 5 bases not matched to a gene. CDR3 length: 11 amino acids. This CDR3 reads CAIQTGATQYF. In nucleotides, the CDR3 is TGTGCCATCCAGACAGGGGCGACCCAGTACTTC.

About this clone: Other DNA variants within this sample encode the same CDR3. The chain uses TRBV19 and TRBJ2-4; possible D gene TRBD1, 5 bases. The CDR3 has 18 amino acids. Germline CDR1 is LNHDA and CDR2 is SQIVND (reference sequence). V shed 9 bases and J shed 0 bases, with 24 bases lying between them. This chain's CDR3 is CARKGQIREYLAKNIQYF. The CDR3 DNA sequence: TGTGCCAGAAAGGGGCAAATTAGGGAATACCTAGCCAAAAACATTCAGTACTTC.

This clone showed up just a few times. This rearrangement joins TRBV2 to TRBJ2-3; D remains ambiguous. Germline CDR1 and CDR2: SNHLY and FYNNEI. The V end lost 6 bases, the J end lost 0 bases, and 10 bases lay between the germline ends. The CDR3 length is 14 residues. The CDR3 is CASRVQSSTDTQYF. CDR3 in DNA: TGTGCCAGCAGGGTTCAGAGTAGCACAGATACGCAGTATTTT. The full variable domain, completed using reference TRBV2 and TRBJ2-3, is EPEVTQTPSHQVTQMGQEVILRCVPISNHLYFYWYRQILGQKVEFLVSFYNNEISEKSEIFDDQFSVERPDGSNFTLKIRSTKLEDSAMYFCASRVQSSTDTQYFGPGTRLTVL.

The sample holds a few counts of this clone. The rearrangement links TRBV9 to TRBJ1-3; a possible D gene is TRBD1 (6 bases). Trimming cost V 4 bases and J 0 bases, with 17 bases left between them. The CDR3 sequence is 17 residues long. Looked up from germline, CDR1 is SGDLS and CDR2 is YYNGEE. The CDR3 DNA reads as TGTGCCAGCAGCCTAAGCACCGGGACAAACTCTGGAAACACCATATATTTT. It translates to CASSLSTGTNSGNTIYF.

This CDR3 is CASSLAGVGYGYTF. The CDR3 DNA sequence: TGTGCCAGCAGCTTAGCTGGGGTGGGCTATGGCTACACCTTC. The chain is built from TRBV7-9 and TRBJ1-2; D unresolved. This CDR3 is 14 amino acids long. The V end was cut by 0 bases, the J end by 4 bases, with 9 bases between. The germline V gene encodes CDR1 SEHNR and CDR2 FQNEAQ (reference sequence).

The chain has TRBV4-2 and TRBJ2-3, with a weak D call TRBD2 (5 bases). Germline V gives CDR1 LGHNA, CDR2 YNFKEQ. With 0 bases removed from V and 0 bases from J, the gap between germline ends came to 10 bases. The CDR3 extends over 16 amino acids. The CDR3 protein is CASSQDIARSTDTQYF. DNA of the CDR3: TGTGCCAGCAGCCAAGATATAGCGAGGAGCACAGATACGCAGTATTTT.

Only one count was recorded for this clone. The rearrangement joins TRBV7-9 to TRBJ1-2, with 11 bases matching TRBD1. The CDR3 loop spans 17 amino acids. CDR1 and CDR2 (germline): SEHNR, FQNEAQ (reference sequence). With V trimmed by 1 base and J by 5 bases, 9 bases remained unmatched. CDR3 coding DNA: TGTGCCAGCAGCTTAGGGACAGGGGGCACACCAAGGTATGGCTACACCTTC. Protein product: CASSLGTGGTPRYGYTF. The entire variable domain, with the rest obtained from reference TRBV7-9 and TRBJ1-2, is as follows: DTGVSQNPRHKITKRGQNVTFRCDPISEHNRLYWYRQTLGQGPEFLTYFQNEAQLEKSRLLSDRFSAERPKGSFSTLEIQRTEQGDSAMYLCASSLGTGGTPRYGYTFGSGTRLTVV.